The T cell receptor beta chain under discussion was sequenced for a study of cytomegalovirus exposure and HLA in healthy donors. This CDR3 has 16 residues. CDR1 is SNHLY, CDR2 FYNNEI, per germline. Trimming at V came to 5 bases and at J to 6 bases, leaving 9 bases not matched to a gene. PCR was performed using 60 Vbeta and 13 Jbeta primers. TCRdb's copy holds only in-frame clones and misses some; the assay was immunoSEQ multiplex PCR. The table includes about 43,000 clones, 51% detected once. The V gene is TRBV2, the J gene TRBJ2-2; TRBD2 matches at 10 bases. Sample: PBMCs. The source of this sequence is a man aged 55-75 years in good health and CMV-seronegative. DNA for the CDR3: TGTGCCAGCAGTCGTTCTAGCGGGAGTATAGCCGGGGAGCTGTTTTTT. As protein: CASSRSSGSIAGELFF.